The table lists the clone carrying this T cell receptor beta chain with many counts. Its antigen is not known. The CDR3 consists of 15 residues. The V and J ends lost 7 bases and 4 bases respectively, with 18 bases between them. TCRdb itself ran the RT-PCR reads through MiXCR, one entry per CDR3 protein. The sample carries roughly 780,000 distinct CDR3 sequences, under 20% recorded once. This sample was taken from a study of response to subunit inactivated influenza vaccine. Study outcomes and limitations: The authors offered the suggestion that each seasonal influenza vaccination recruits few new T cells.

The source is a man between 50 and 59 years old who received an inactivated influenza vaccine. The source material was PBMCs from blood, sampled 5 to 6 days after vaccination. This chain connects TRBV12-3 or TRBV12-4 to TRBJ2-3; D is tentatively TRBD1 or TRBD2 (6 bases each). In DNA, the CDR3 is TGTGCCAGCACCCTGGGGGGCCATCCATCAGATACGCAGTATTTT. Protein: CASTLGGHPSDTQYF.